This TCR beta chain was identified in a study of post-analysis software for immune sequencing data. Study-wide results and caveats: Batch-matched samples strongly co-clustered by F measure. Compared against controls, patients with multiple sclerosis displayed significantly lower normalized Chao1 diversity.

Prepared libraries of TCR beta cDNA carried unique molecular identifiers. From approximately 0.95 to 9.8 million T cells, 450,000 to 550,000 cDNA molecules were obtained. TCRdb reprocessed the PCR reads via MiXCR and lists one record per CDR3 protein. The profile shows more than 450,000 distinct CDR3 sequences, 30% to 40% of them singletons. In this sample, this clonotype turned up many times. The target antigen is unknown. This sequence was found in a girl younger than 18 with multiple sclerosis. Specimen: blood.

CDR3: CSARDPEPRGANVLTF. In DNA form, the CDR3 reads TGCAGTGCTAGAGACCCCGAACCGAGGGGGGCCAACGTCCTGACTTTC. The chain carries TRBV20-1 and TRBJ2-6; D gene unclear. The V gene's germline CDR1 is DFQATT and CDR2 SNEGSKA (reference sequence). V lost 0 bases, J lost 4 bases, and 13 bases lay in between. The CDR3 has 16 residues.